This TCR beta chain was found in a study of blood T cells in healthy people across ages. Study overall: Per two T cells, about one barcoded beta molecule was captured through template switching. Regarding the study as a whole: A strong correlation was found between TCR beta diversity and the percentage of naive T cells. Per million T cells, the diversity of TCR beta decreased roughly linearly as age advanced. Naive CD4+ cells and diversity were both higher in long-lived donors than in aged donors.

Primed by a sample-barcoded 5' primer and a J-beta primer mix, a second PCR proceeded for roughly 6 to 12 cycles. From the 5' RACE reads, TCRdb called clonotypes with MiXCR, one entry per CDR3 protein. Among 800,000 or so distinct CDR3 sequences, roughly 25% were seen once, and the ten largest hold more than 3%. This CDR3 comprises 14 residues. Trimming stripped 0 bases from V and 1 base from J, with 7 bases between. In germline, CDR1 is SGHRS, CDR2 YFSETQ. This clonotype was observed a handful of times. The antigen remains unidentified. This sample was also put to use in a study of T cells of mothers and their children.

The sample taken for sequencing was blood. The TCR comes from a boy aged 5-17 years in good health. The chain couples TRBV5-1 to TRBJ1-1, with D unclear. The CDR3 DNA sequence: TGCGCCAGCAGCTTGGATGGGGAGAACACTGAAGCTTTCTTT. As protein: CASSLDGENTEAFF. Full variable domain (missing parts from reference TRBV5-1 and TRBJ1-1): KAGVTQTPRYLIKTRGQQVTLSCSPISGHRSVSWYQQTPGQGLQFLFEYFSETQRNKGNFPGRFSGRQFSNSRSEMNVSTLELGDSALYLCASSLDGENTEAFFGQGTRLTVV.